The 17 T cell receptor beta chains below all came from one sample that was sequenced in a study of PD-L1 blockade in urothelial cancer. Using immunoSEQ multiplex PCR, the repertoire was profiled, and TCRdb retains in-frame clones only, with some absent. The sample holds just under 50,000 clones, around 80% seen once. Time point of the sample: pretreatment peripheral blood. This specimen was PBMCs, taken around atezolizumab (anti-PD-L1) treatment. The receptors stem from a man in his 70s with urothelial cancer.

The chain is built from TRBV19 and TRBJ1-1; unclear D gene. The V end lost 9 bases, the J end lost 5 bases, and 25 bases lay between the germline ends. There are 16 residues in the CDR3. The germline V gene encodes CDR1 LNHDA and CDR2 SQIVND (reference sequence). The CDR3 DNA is TGTGCCAGCAGCAGGCTCCGGGGAGGGAGTATAACTGAAGCTTTCTTT. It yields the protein CASSRLRGGSITEAFF. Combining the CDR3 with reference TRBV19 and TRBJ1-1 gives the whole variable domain DGGITQSPKYLFRKEGQNVTLSCEQNLNHDAMYWYRQDPGQGLRLIYYSQIVNDFQKGDIAEGYSVSREKKESFPLTVTSAQKNPTAFYLCASSRLRGGSITEAFFGQGTRLTVV.

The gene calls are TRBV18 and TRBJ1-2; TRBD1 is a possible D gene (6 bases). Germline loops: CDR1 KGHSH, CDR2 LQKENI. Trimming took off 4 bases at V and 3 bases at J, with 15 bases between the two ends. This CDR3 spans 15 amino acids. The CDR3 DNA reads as TGTGCCAGCTCACTCTCCTCACAGGGCTACTATGGCTACACCTTC. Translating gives CASSLSSQGYYGYTF.

The CDR3 nucleotides are TGTGCCAGCAGTGCCCTGTACGAGCAGTACTTC. Translation: CASSALYEQYF. The rearrangement uses TRBV6-1 and TRBJ2-7; D unclear. This CDR3 has 11 residues. Germline-derived CDR1 and CDR2 are MNHNS and SASEGT. V was clipped by 4 bases and J by 4 bases, with 5 bases between them.

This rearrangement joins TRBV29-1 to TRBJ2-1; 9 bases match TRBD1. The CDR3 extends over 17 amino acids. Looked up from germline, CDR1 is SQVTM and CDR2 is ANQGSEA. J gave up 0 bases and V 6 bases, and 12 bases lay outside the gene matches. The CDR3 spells CSVTWTGVPGSYNEQFF. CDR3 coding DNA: TGCAGCGTCACCTGGACAGGGGTCCCTGGCTCCTACAATGAGCAGTTCTTC.

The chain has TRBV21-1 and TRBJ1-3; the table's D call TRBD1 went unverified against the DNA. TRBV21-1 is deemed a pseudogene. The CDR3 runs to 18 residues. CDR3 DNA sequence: TGTGCCAGCCCCCCTTCACAGGGTCTGTCCCCCTCTGGAAACACCATATATTTT. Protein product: CASPPSQGLSPSGNTIYF.

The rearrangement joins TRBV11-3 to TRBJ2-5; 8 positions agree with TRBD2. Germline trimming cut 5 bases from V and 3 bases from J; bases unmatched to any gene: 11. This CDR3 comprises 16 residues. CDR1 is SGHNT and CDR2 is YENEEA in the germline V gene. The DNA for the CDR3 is TGTGCCAGCAGCCCGGGCGGAGCGGGGGTGAAAGAGACCCAGTACTTC. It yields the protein CASSPGGAGVKETQYF.

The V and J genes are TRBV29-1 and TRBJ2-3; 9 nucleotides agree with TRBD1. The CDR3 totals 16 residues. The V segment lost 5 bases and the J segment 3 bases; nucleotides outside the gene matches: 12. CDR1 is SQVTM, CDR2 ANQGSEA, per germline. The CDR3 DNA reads TGCAGCGTTTTAGGGGACAGGGCCGGGGATACAGATACGCAGTATTTT. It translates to CSVLGDRAGDTDTQYF.

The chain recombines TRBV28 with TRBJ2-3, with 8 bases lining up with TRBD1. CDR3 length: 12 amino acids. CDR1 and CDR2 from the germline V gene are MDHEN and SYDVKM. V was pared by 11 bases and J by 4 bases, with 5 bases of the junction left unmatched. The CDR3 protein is CAASGGADTQYF. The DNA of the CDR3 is TGTGCCGCGTCAGGGGGCGCAGATACGCAGTATTTT. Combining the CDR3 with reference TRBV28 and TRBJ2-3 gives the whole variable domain DVKVTQSSRYLVKRTGEKVFLECVQDMDHENMFWYRQDPGLGLRLIYFSYDVKMKEKGDIPEGYSVSREKKERFSLILESASTNQTSMYLCAASGGADTQYFGPGTRLTVL.

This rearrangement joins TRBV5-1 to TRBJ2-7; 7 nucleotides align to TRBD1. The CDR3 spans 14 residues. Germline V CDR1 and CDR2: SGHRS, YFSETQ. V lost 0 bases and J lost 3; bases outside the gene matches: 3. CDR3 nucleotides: TGCGCCAGCAGCTTGGGACAGGGTAACTACGAGCAGTACTTC. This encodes CASSLGQGNYEQYF.

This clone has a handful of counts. DNA for the CDR3: TGTGCCAGCAGTTTGGGACAGGGGACAGATACGCAGTATTTT. Amino acid sequence: CASSLGQGTDTQYF. The V and J genes are TRBV7-7 and TRBJ2-3; 10 bases line up with TRBD1. The CDR3 loop spans 14 amino acids. J gave up 3 bases and V 6 bases, and 3 bases lay outside the gene matches. The germline CDR1 and CDR2 sequences are SSHAT and FNYEAQ (reference sequence).

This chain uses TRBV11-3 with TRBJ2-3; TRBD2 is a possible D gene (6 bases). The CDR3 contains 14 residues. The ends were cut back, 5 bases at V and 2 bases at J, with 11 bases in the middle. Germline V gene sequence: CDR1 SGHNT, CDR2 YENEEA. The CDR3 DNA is TGTGCCAGCAGCCCGGGAGCGAACACAGATACGCAGTATTTT. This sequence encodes CASSPGANTDTQYF.

The CDR3 sequence: CASTGEGLF. For the CDR3, the DNA is TGTGCCAGCACGGGGGAGGGCCTCTTC. The rearrangement joins TRBV21-1 to TRBJ1-2. TRBV21-1 is labeled a pseudogene. The CDR3 has 9 amino acids.

For the CDR3, the DNA is TGCGCCAGCAGCCTCGGACAGGGAGCTAACTATGGCTACACCTTC. Amino acids: CASSLGQGANYGYTF. The V and J genes are TRBV4-3 and TRBJ1-2; 8 bases align to TRBD1. This CDR3 contains 15 residues. Losses at the gene ends were 4 bases for V and 0 bases for J; bases not matched to a gene: 4. Germline V gene data show CDR1 as LGHNA and CDR2 as YSLEER.

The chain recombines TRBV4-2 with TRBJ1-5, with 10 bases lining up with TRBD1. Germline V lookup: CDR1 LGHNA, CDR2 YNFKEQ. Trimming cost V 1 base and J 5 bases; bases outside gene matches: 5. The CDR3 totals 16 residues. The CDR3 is CASSQGDRGNYQPQHF. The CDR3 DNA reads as TGTGCCAGCAGCCAAGGGGACAGGGGCAATTATCAGCCCCAGCATTTT.

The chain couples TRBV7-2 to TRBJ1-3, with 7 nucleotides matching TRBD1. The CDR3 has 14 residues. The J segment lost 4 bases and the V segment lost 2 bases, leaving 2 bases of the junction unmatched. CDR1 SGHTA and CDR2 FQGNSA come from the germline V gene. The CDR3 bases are TGTGCCAGCAGCTTAAAGGGGGCAGGAAACACCATATATTTT. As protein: CASSLKGAGNTIYF.

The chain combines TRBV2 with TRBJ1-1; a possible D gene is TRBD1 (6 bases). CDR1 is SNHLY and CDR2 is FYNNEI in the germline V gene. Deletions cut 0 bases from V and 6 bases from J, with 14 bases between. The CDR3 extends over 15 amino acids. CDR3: CASSEARGGAAEAFF. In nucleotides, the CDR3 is TGTGCCAGCAGTGAAGCGCGGGGGGGCGCCGCTGAAGCTTTCTTT.

The CDR3 protein is CASSLAGTGETQYF. CDR3 in DNA: TGCGCCAGCAGCTTGGCCGGAACAGGGGAGACCCAGTACTTC. The chain has TRBV5-1 and TRBJ2-5, with D perhaps TRBD1 (6 bases). CDR1 and CDR2 from the germline V gene are SGHRS and YFSETQ. This CDR3 has 14 residues. Deletions cut 0 bases from V and 5 bases from J, with 11 bases between.